The 23 T cell receptor beta chains presented below share a single source sample, sequenced in a study of shared clonotypes between healthy human individuals. Generated by immunoSEQ multiplex PCR, the TCRdb table keeps only in-frame clones and is missing some. The sample includes under 2.5 million clones, 92% seen only once; the top ten take 0.37%. The specimen was naive CD4+ T cells from PBMCs. Subset of the sample: CD45RA+ positively selected. The receptors originated from a young man in good health. Some clones in this sample may be carry-over from other donors' samples.

Details on this clone: The sample has other DNA sequences that encode this CDR3 too. The rearrangement links TRBV7-9 to TRBJ2-1, with 10 positions matching TRBD2. V trimming: 5 bases; J trimming: 2 bases; junction bases outside the gene matches: 3. CDR1 and CDR2 from the germline V gene are SEHNR and FQNEAQ (reference sequence). The CDR3 loop spans 15 amino acids. The CDR3 here is CASSPSGGAYNEQFF. CDR3 DNA sequence: TGTGCCAGCAGCCCTAGCGGGGGCGCCTACAATGAGCAGTTCTTC.

This chain joins TRBV19 and TRBJ2-3; no firm D call. This CDR3 has 15 amino acids. V shed 8 bases and J shed 2 bases, with 17 bases lying between them. Germline V gives CDR1 LNHDA, CDR2 SQIVND (reference sequence). CDR3 protein: CASCYYNPYTDTQYF. In nucleotides, the CDR3 is TGTGCCAGTTGCTACTACAACCCATACACAGATACGCAGTATTTT.

This sequence joins TRBV2 and TRBJ2-1; D may be TRBD1 (5 bases). V was trimmed by 2 bases and J by 12 bases, leaving 11 bases between them. Germline values: CDR1 SNHLY, CDR2 FYNNEI. The CDR3 totals 12 residues. The CDR3 region has the DNA TGTGCCAGCAGTGAACGGACAATTGTGCAGTTCTTC. Translation gives CASSERTIVQFF.

This chain links TRBV6-5 with TRBJ1-2; 8 bases match TRBD1. Germline CDR1 and CDR2: MNHEY and SVGAGI. This CDR3 has 14 residues. Losses at the gene ends were 7 bases for V and 8 bases for J; bases not matched to a gene: 12. The CDR3 DNA is TGTGCCAGCAAGACAGGGGCCCGGGCCGGGGGCTACACCTTC. Protein sequence: CASKTGARAGGYTF.

The chain is built from TRBV2 and TRBJ1-4; 9 bases agree with TRBD1. V shed 5 bases, J shed 7 bases, and the junction held 14 bases outside the gene matches. Germline values: CDR1 SNHLY, CDR2 FYNNEI. This CDR3 has 17 residues. As DNA, the CDR3 is TGTGCCAGCAGTCCGGGACAGGGCAGACAGTGGGGTGAAAAACTGTTTTTT. The encoded protein is CASSPGQGRQWGEKLFF. The full variable domain, rest sourced from reference TRBV2 and TRBJ1-4, is EPEVTQTPSHQVTQMGQEVILRCVPISNHLYFYWYRQILGQKVEFLVSFYNNEISEKSEIFDDQFSVERPDGSNFTLKIRSTKLEDSAMYFCASSPGQGRQWGEKLFFGSGTQLSVL.

The chain employs TRBV7-8 and TRBJ1-1, with D unresolved. V was shortened by 5 bases and J by 1 base, with 17 bases between the two germline ends. The CDR3 sequence is 16 residues long. Germline lookup yields CDR1 SGHVS and CDR2 FQNEAQ. The chain's CDR3 is CASSPPPTLQNTEAFF. CDR3 in DNA: TGTGCCAGCAGCCCACCGCCCACTTTACAGAACACTGAAGCTTTCTTT.

The chain uses TRBV18 and TRBJ2-1; D remains unclear. Germline CDR1 is KGHSH and CDR2 is LQKENI. The V gene lost 1 base and the J gene lost 5 bases, with 12 bases spanning the gap. The CDR3 extends over 15 amino acids. Here the CDR3 DNA reads TGTGCCAGCTCACCACGTCCAGGTATGGACAATGAGCAGTTCTTC. This encodes CASSPRPGMDNEQFF.

This chain uses TRBV29-1 with TRBJ2-2; perhaps TRBD2 as D (7 bases). The germline V gene encodes CDR1 SQVTM and CDR2 ANQGSEA. V gave up 7 bases and J gave up 5 bases, with 20 bases separating them. This CDR3 spans 15 amino acids. CDR3 nucleotides: TGCAGCGCTCTACGGGGGCGGGAGCCAACCGGGGAGCTGTTTTTT. Amino acids: CSALRGREPTGELFF.

The V and J genes are TRBV28 and TRBJ2-7, with D perhaps being TRBD1 or TRBD2 (5 bases each). Trimming took 7 bases from V and 2 from J, leaving 18 bases between them. In germline, CDR1 is MDHEN, CDR2 SYDVKM. This CDR3 is 15 amino acids long. In DNA form, the CDR3 reads TGTGCCAGCACCCCGGGACCGGGACGGACCTACGAGCAGTACTTC. Its translation: CASTPGPGRTYEQYF.

This clone was counted once. The chain couples TRBV7-9 to TRBJ2-7; the D gene is possibly TRBD2 (6 bases). Per germline, CDR1 SEHNR and CDR2 FQNEAQ (reference sequence). The CDR3 covers 14 residues. V was clipped by 5 bases and J by 4 bases, with 15 bases between them. The chain's CDR3 is CASSRTTGVYEQYF. CDR3 coding DNA: TGTGCCAGCAGCCGTACCACGGGAGTGTACGAGCAGTACTTC.

In DNA form, the CDR3 reads TGTGCCAGCAGCCGCCGACAGTACAATGAGCAGTTCTTC. It encodes CASSRRQYNEQFF. This rearrangement joins TRBV7-8 to TRBJ2-1; D is perhaps TRBD1 (5 bases). CDR1 and CDR2 from the germline V gene are SGHVS and FQNEAQ. V shed 5 bases and J shed 4 bases, with 9 bases lying between them. The CDR3 totals 13 residues.

The chain uses TRBV29-1 and TRBJ2-3, with no clear D. Germline V lookup: CDR1 SQVTM, CDR2 ANQGSEA. The V and J ends lost 2 bases and 2 bases respectively, with 14 bases between them. The CDR3 is made up of 15 amino acids. This CDR3 reads CSVETIPTNTDTQYF. CDR3 in DNA: TGCAGCGTTGAAACTATTCCGACCAACACAGATACGCAGTATTTT.

The rearrangement links TRBV9 to TRBJ2-3, with 9 nucleotides matching TRBD2. V shed 4 bases and J 6 bases; nucleotides not matched to a gene: 6. This CDR3 has 14 amino acids. Germline V gives CDR1 SGDLS, CDR2 YYNGEE. CDR3 amino acids: CASSPRTSADTQYF. CDR3 sequence (DNA): TGTGCCAGCAGCCCAAGGACTAGCGCGGATACGCAGTATTTT.

This chain connects TRBV27 to TRBJ2-1, with D possibly TRBD2 on 6 matching bases. Trimming removed 7 bases at V and 2 bases at J, with 21 bases between. The CDR3 is made up of 17 amino acids. Germline V lookup: CDR1 MNHEY, CDR2 SMNVEV (reference sequence). CDR3 protein: CASTRRKGLGTYNEQFF. The CDR3 nucleotides read TGTGCCAGCACCCGCCGAAAGGGACTGGGGACCTACAATGAGCAGTTCTTC.

Remarks on this clone: The same CDR3 can be traced to other DNA sequences in this sample. J is TRBJ2-1 and V is TRBV5-1; no firm D call. This CDR3 has 13 residues. Trimming removed 0 bases at V and 7 bases at J, with 8 bases between. CDR1 SGHRS and CDR2 YFSETQ come from the germline V gene. This chain's CDR3 is CASSLGGANEQFF. The CDR3 DNA reads TGCGCCAGCAGCTTGGGAGGTGCAAATGAGCAGTTCTTC.

The genes are TRBV2 and TRBJ1-3; D uncertain. This CDR3 is built from 14 residues. The germline V and J ends were trimmed by 2 bases and 1 base, with 6 bases remaining between them. In germline, CDR1 is SNHLY, CDR2 FYNNEI. The CDR3 reads CASSENGSGNTIYF. The DNA for the CDR3 is TGTGCCAGCAGTGAAAACGGGTCTGGAAACACCATATATTTT.

The chain has TRBV20-1 and TRBJ1-1; D is perhaps TRBD1 (5 bases). This CDR3 spans 11 amino acids. The ends were cut back, 3 bases at V and 8 bases at J, with 10 bases in the middle. CDR1 and CDR2 (germline): DFQATT, SNEGSKA (reference sequence). The CDR3 DNA follows: TGCAGTGCTAGCGGGCACAGGGAAGCTTTCTTT. Translation: CSASGHREAFF.

Notes on this clone: This specimen includes other DNA sequences encoding the same CDR3. The chain joins TRBV7-2 to TRBJ1-2; D gene unclear. The V gene lost 5 bases and the J gene lost 0 bases, with 7 bases spanning the gap. Germline V gene sequence: CDR1 SGHTA, CDR2 FQGNSA. The CDR3 runs 13 residues. The CDR3 DNA follows: TGTGCCAGCAGCCGAACACCTAACTATGGCTACACCTTC. Translated, it gives CASSRTPNYGYTF. The full variable domain, in which reference TRBV7-2 and TRBJ1-2 provide the parts outside the CDR3, is GAGVSQSPSNKVTEKGKDVELRCDPISGHTALYWYRQSLGQGLEFLIYFQGNSAPDKSGLPSDRFSAERTGGSVSTLTIQRTQQEDSAVYLCASSRTPNYGYTFGSGTRLTVV.

The rearrangement joins TRBV7-2 to TRBJ2-7; TRBD1 aligns across 7 bases. The CDR3 is 16 residues long. Germline V gene lookup returns CDR1 SGHTA and CDR2 FQGNSA. The V segment lost 5 bases and the J segment 0 bases; nucleotides outside the gene matches: 10. CDR3 bases: TGTGCCAGCAGCCGTTTGGGGACAGAGAGCTCCTACGAGCAGTACTTC. Its translation is CASSRLGTESSYEQYF. The full variable domain, in which reference TRBV7-2 and TRBJ2-7 provide the parts outside the CDR3, is GAGVSQSPSNKVTEKGKDVELRCDPISGHTALYWYRQSLGQGLEFLIYFQGNSAPDKSGLPSDRFSAERTGGSVSTLTIQRTQQEDSAVYLCASSRLGTESSYEQYFGPGTRLTVT.

V is TRBV30 and J is TRBJ1-3; D possibly corresponds to TRBD1 (5 bases). This CDR3 region has 17 residues. V was pared by 0 bases and J by 0 bases, with 15 bases between. CDR1 and CDR2 (germline): GTSNPN, SVGIG (reference sequence). This CDR3 reads CAWSVLPGLGSGNTIYF. DNA of the CDR3: TGTGCCTGGAGTGTACTTCCGGGACTGGGCTCTGGAAACACCATATATTTT.

V gene TRBV29-1 combines with J gene TRBJ2-2; D not certain. The germline V gene encodes CDR1 SQVTM and CDR2 ANQGSEA. This CDR3 has 14 residues. With 7 bases removed from V and 1 base from J, the gap between germline ends came to 13 bases. The CDR3 DNA reads as TGCAGCGCCCGTTGGGGTCAGAACACCGGGGAGCTGTTTTTT. It specifies CSARWGQNTGELFF.

The chain recombines TRBV5-1 with TRBJ1-2; TRBD1 agrees at 7 bases. The CDR3 is made up of 16 amino acids. Germline V gives CDR1 SGHRS, CDR2 YFSETQ. The V gene end was trimmed by 5 bases and the J gene end by 1 base; junction bases not matched to a gene: 11. The CDR3 is CASRGTANLINYGYTF. Here the CDR3 DNA reads TGCGCCAGCAGGGGGACAGCTAACTTGATTAACTATGGCTACACCTTC.

V gene TRBV7-8 combines with J gene TRBJ2-7; possibly TRBD1 for D (5 bases). The germline CDR1 and CDR2 sequences are SGHVS and FQNEAQ. The CDR3 length is 14 residues. The germline V and J ends were trimmed by 4 bases and 6 bases, with 16 bases remaining between them. The CDR3 protein is CASSSRAQTGEQYF. CDR3 DNA: TGTGCCAGCAGCTCCAGGGCTCAGACGGGCGAGCAGTACTTC.